Listed here are 18 T cell receptor beta chains from one sample, sequenced in a study of blood T cell repertoires in COVID-19. The method was immunoSEQ multiplex PCR; TCRdb's version includes in-frame clones alone and lacks a portion of them. The data show 200,000 to 300,000 clones, more than 65% seen once. Sequencing was done on a sample of peripheral blood. Receptors were obtained from a woman aged 80 or older with acute or convalescent COVID-19.

V is TRBV14 and J is TRBJ1-6, with a weak D call TRBD1 (5 bases). V was trimmed by 4 bases and J by 7 bases, leaving 14 bases between them. The CDR3 has 15 residues. Germline lookup yields CDR1 SGHDN and CDR2 FVKESK. CDR3 in DNA: TGTGCCAGCAGCCGATCTAAGACAGCAAATTCACCCCTCCACTTT. It specifies CASSRSKTANSPLHF. The complete variable domain, with remaining parts taken from reference TRBV14 and TRBJ1-6, reads EAGVTQFPSHSVIEKGQTVTLRCDPISGHDNLYWYRRVMGKEIKFLLHFVKESKQDESGMPNNRFLAERTGGTYSTLKVQPAELEDSGVYFCASSRSKTANSPLHFGNGTRLTVT.

Worth noting for this clone: Distinct nucleotide sequences in the sample also encode this CDR3. The chain combines TRBV12-3 or TRBV12-4 with TRBJ1-5, with TRBD1 identical over 7 bases. Germline trimming cut 6 bases from V and 4 bases from J; bases unmatched to any gene: 3. The length of the CDR3 is 13 residues. This chain's CDR3 is CASSLTGNQPQHF. CDR3 in DNA: TGTGCCAGCAGCCTGACAGGGAATCAGCCCCAGCATTTT.

This clone was recorded only once. The V gene is TRBV12-3 or TRBV12-4, the J gene TRBJ2-7; perhaps TRBD1 as D (5 bases). This CDR3 is 13 amino acids long. Trimming left V 6 bases short and J 0 bases short, with 9 bases between. The CDR3 sequence is CASSYRSSYEQYF. In nucleotides, the CDR3 is TGTGCCAGCAGCTACAGGTCCTCCTACGAGCAGTACTTC.

This sequence joins TRBV3-1 (or the pseudogene TRBV3-2) and TRBJ2-7, with D possibly matching TRBD2 (5 bases). Germline loops: CDR1 LGHDT, CDR2 YNNKEL (reference sequence). Deletions cut 6 bases from V and 5 bases from J, with 11 bases between. The CDR3 spans 12 residues. The CDR3 nucleotides are TGTGCCAGCAGATCTACTAGAAACGAGCAGTACTTC. This encodes CASRSTRNEQYF.

J is TRBJ1-6 and V is TRBV18; TRBD1 matches 7 bases. The CDR3 consists of 13 residues. The ends lost 3 bases at V and 8 bases at J; junction bases unmatched: 1. Germline V gene data show CDR1 as KGHSH and CDR2 as LQKENI. The CDR3 spells CASSPQGDSPLHF. In DNA, the CDR3 is TGTGCCAGCTCACCCCAGGGGGATTCACCCCTCCACTTT.

V gene TRBV6-1 combines with J gene TRBJ1-2; D remains ambiguous. The CDR3 is made up of 15 amino acids. CDR1 is MNHNS, CDR2 SASEGT, per germline. The V gene lost 0 bases and the J gene lost 4 bases, with 12 bases spanning the gap. In DNA, the CDR3 is TGTGCCAGCAGTGAAGCGCCTCAGGTTGTCTATGGCTACACCTTC. Translating gives CASSEAPQVVYGYTF.

This clone was counted once. The genes are TRBV9 and TRBJ2-1; tentatively, D is TRBD2 (6 bases). The CDR3 is made up of 15 amino acids. V shed 0 bases and J shed 3 bases, with 10 bases lying between them. Germline V gives CDR1 SGDLS, CDR2 YYNGEE. CDR3 protein: CASSVAGLHYNEQFF. The CDR3 DNA sequence: TGTGCCAGCAGCGTAGCGGGACTGCACTACAATGAGCAGTTCTTC.

The chain recombines TRBV7-2 with TRBJ2-1; unclear D gene. Between the trimmed V and J ends, which lost 0 bases and 4 bases, there was a span of 4 bases. Looked up from germline, CDR1 is SGHTA and CDR2 is FQGNSA. CDR3 length equals 13 residues. The CDR3 nucleotides are TGTGCCAGCAGCTTAGCTAGATACAATGAGCAGTTCTTC. It translates to CASSLARYNEQFF.

The chain recombines TRBV29-1 with TRBJ2-3, with 8 nucleotides matching TRBD2. CDR3 length equals 15 residues. Germline loops: CDR1 SQVTM, CDR2 ANQGSEA. V was clipped by 7 bases and J by 4 bases; unmatched bases: 13. CDR3 residues: CSAGHAAGVPDTQYF. In DNA form, the CDR3 reads TGCAGCGCAGGCCATGCAGCGGGAGTACCAGATACGCAGTATTTT.

This clone was counted once. J is TRBJ1-5 and V is TRBV4-2, with D perhaps TRBD1 (6 bases). V lost 4 bases and J 3 bases, leaving 10 bases between the germline ends. The germline gives CDR1 LGHNA, CDR2 YNFKEQ. The CDR3 contains 14 residues. The CDR3 sequence is CASSPPGVNQPQHF. DNA of the CDR3: TGTGCCAGCAGCCCCCCAGGGGTCAATCAGCCCCAGCATTTT.

With respect to this clone: Mismatch with germline at one junction end may stem from a read error. The genes are TRBV14 and TRBJ1-2; the D is unclear. The CDR3 covers 18 residues. CDR1 and CDR2 (germline): SGHDN, FVKESK. CDR3 residues: CAGSQGGMWSPELYGYTF. DNA of the CDR3: TGTGCCGGCAGTCAAGGAGGGATGTGGTCCCCCGAGCTCTATGGCTACACCTTC.

The chain combines TRBV6-5 with TRBJ1-1; possibly TRBD1 for D (6 bases). The CDR3 has 14 amino acids. CDR1 is MNHEY and CDR2 is SVGAGI in the germline V gene. The germline V and J ends were trimmed by 6 bases and 1 base, with 12 bases remaining between them. Here the CDR3 reads CASRAGTTNTEAFF. DNA for the CDR3: TGTGCCAGCAGGGCCGGGACAACGAACACTGAAGCTTTCTTT.

This sequence joins TRBV19 and TRBJ1-1, with TRBD1 as a possible D gene (6 bases). Trimming stripped 5 bases from V and 1 base from J, with 11 bases between. The CDR3 is 14 amino acids. Per germline, CDR1 LNHDA and CDR2 SQIVND (reference sequence). As DNA, the CDR3 is TGTGCCAGTAGTCTCGGACAGCCGAACACTGAAGCTTTCTTT. It codes for CASSLGQPNTEAFF.

This chain uses TRBV25-1 with TRBJ2-5; tentatively, D is TRBD1 (6 bases). This CDR3 region has 15 residues. CDR1 and CDR2 from the germline V gene are MGHDK and SYGVNS. V was shortened by 0 bases and J by 2 bases, with 10 bases between the two germline ends. The DNA of the CDR3 is TGTGCCAGCAGTGAATATGGGGGCGGGCAAGAGACCCAGTACTTC. Residues: CASSEYGGGQETQYF.

J is TRBJ2-2 and V is TRBV25-1; the match to TRBD1 covers 8 bases. The CDR3 totals 15 residues. CDR1 is MGHDK, CDR2 SYGVNS, per germline. After removal of 4 bases from V and 3 bases from J, the junction contained 4 bases not matched to a gene. The CDR3 loop is CASSADRGYTGELFF. The CDR3 nucleotides read TGTGCCAGCAGTGCCGACAGGGGTTACACCGGGGAGCTGTTTTTT.

This rearrangement joins TRBV6-4 to TRBJ2-1, with TRBD1 identical over 9 bases. V was pared by 5 bases and J by 6 bases, with 5 bases of the junction left unmatched. This CDR3 is 14 amino acids long. Germline V gives CDR1 MRHNA, CDR2 SNTAGT. The CDR3 DNA follows: TGTGCCAGCAGTAGGGACAGGGAGGGCAATGAGCAGTTCTTC. Its protein is CASSRDREGNEQFF.

The chain recombines TRBV5-6 with TRBJ2-3; 13 bases map to TRBD2. CDR1 is SGHDT and CDR2 is YYEEEE in the germline V gene. This CDR3 contains 18 residues. V lost 1 base, J lost 2 bases, and 7 bases stayed unmatched. CDR3 sequence: CASSLTSGGAKYTDTQYF. CDR3 sequence (DNA): TGTGCCAGCAGCTTGACTAGCGGGGGGGCCAAATACACAGATACGCAGTATTTT.

This chain uses TRBV7-6 with TRBJ1-3, with D possibly matching TRBD1 (6 bases). V was pared by 5 bases and J by 4 bases, with 15 bases between. Germline loops: CDR1 SGHVS, CDR2 FNYEAQ. The CDR3 sequence is 15 residues long. In nucleotides, the CDR3 is TGTGCCAGCAGCACATACAGGGTTCTGGGAAACACCATATATTTT. Residues: CASSTYRVLGNTIYF.